A single sample is the source of the 22 T cell receptor beta chains below, sequenced in a study of cytomegalovirus exposure and HLA in healthy donors (dated by TCRdb to 2017 to 2019). Library preparation used the immunoSEQ multiplex PCR assay. For the multiplex PCR, a mixture combining 60 forward primers for TCR Vbeta segments and 13 reverse primers for TCR Jbeta segments was used. This immuneACCESS table, as held by TCRdb, lists in-frame sequences with V and J called but not all clones. Of the missing ones, under half trace to an unresolved V gene in checked studies; the others have no known cause. In this sample the table shows about 150,000 clones, 80% of which occur a single time. Jointly, the top ten make up around 6% of the sample. Sequencing was carried out using PBMCs. Receptors originate from a woman in her thirties or forties in good health and CMV-seropositive.

CDR3 loop: CASTGGGGARNTEAFF. CDR3 DNA: TGTGCCAGTACCGGGGGAGGGGGGGCCAGGAACACTGAAGCTTTCTTT. V is TRBV19 and J is TRBJ1-1, with a tentative D call TRBD1 (6 bases). V dropped 7 bases and J dropped 1 base, with 19 bases sitting between them. CDR3 length: 16 amino acids. CDR1 is LNHDA and CDR2 is SQIVND in the germline V gene (reference sequence). Combining the CDR3 with reference TRBV19 and TRBJ1-1 gives the whole variable domain DGGITQSPKYLFRKEGQNVTLSCEQNLNHDAMYWYRQDPGQGLRLIYYSQIVNDFQKGDIAEGYSVSREKKESFPLTVTSAQKNPTAFYLCASTGGGGARNTEAFFGQGTRLTVV.

The V gene is TRBV19, the J gene TRBJ2-1; TRBD2 aligns across 11 bases. Germline V gives CDR1 LNHDA, CDR2 SQIVND (reference sequence). Trimming at V came to 6 bases and at J to 8 bases, leaving 18 bases not matched to a gene. The CDR3 extends over 18 amino acids. The CDR3 DNA follows: TGTGCCAGTAGCAGACGCATACTAGCGGGAGCGGGTGAGGATGAGCAGTTCTTC. Translation: CASSRRILAGAGEDEQFF.

V is TRBV19 and J is TRBJ1-5, with D possibly being TRBD1 (6 bases). Germline V gives CDR1 LNHDA, CDR2 SQIVND (reference sequence). This CDR3 has 13 residues. Trimming took off 5 bases at V and 5 bases at J, with 10 bases between the two ends. The CDR3 bases are TGTGCCAGTAGTCTGGACAGTTATCAGCCCCAGCATTTT. It encodes CASSLDSYQPQHF. The full variable domain, its missing parts supplied by reference TRBV19 and TRBJ1-5, is DGGITQSPKYLFRKEGQNVTLSCEQNLNHDAMYWYRQDPGQGLRLIYYSQIVNDFQKGDIAEGYSVSREKKESFPLTVTSAQKNPTAFYLCASSLDSYQPQHFGDGTRLSIL.

This clone came up a few times. The chain is built from TRBV7-8 and TRBJ1-5; a weak D match, TRBD1 (6 bases). Germline loops: CDR1 SGHVS, CDR2 FQNEAQ. This CDR3 spans 14 amino acids. V lost 5 bases, J lost 2 bases, and 10 bases lay in between. The CDR3 region has the DNA TGTGCCAGCAGCCGACAGGTTGGCAATCAGCCCCAGCATTTT. It codes for CASSRQVGNQPQHF.

The chain links TRBV4-1 to TRBJ2-3; no firm D call. This CDR3 is 14 amino acids long. With 4 bases removed from V and 2 bases from J, the gap between germline ends came to 10 bases. Germline CDR1 is MGHRA and CDR2 is YSYEKL. The CDR3 protein is CASSLTLLTDTQYF. Here the CDR3 DNA reads TGCGCCAGCAGCCTTACTCTCCTCACAGATACGCAGTATTTT.

The CDR3 spells CASISGFYAPRYPSGTGANVLTF. The CDR3 region has the DNA TGTGCCAGCATTTCAGGCTTTTACGCTCCCCGTTATCCCTCAGGCACTGGGGCCAACGTCCTGACTTTC. The genes are TRBV2 and TRBJ2-6, with unresolved D. This CDR3 is 23 amino acids long. Germline V lookup: CDR1 SNHLY, CDR2 FYNNEI. V was trimmed by 7 bases and J by 2 bases, leaving 36 bases between them.

The V gene is TRBV28, the J gene TRBJ2-5; 9 nucleotides align to TRBD1. The V gene end was trimmed by 4 bases and the J gene end by 6 bases; junction bases not matched to a gene: 9. CDR1 is MDHEN and CDR2 is SYDVKM in the germline V gene. The CDR3 totals 15 residues. This CDR3 reads CASSSNRGLPKTQYF. In DNA form, the CDR3 reads TGTGCCAGCAGTTCAAACAGGGGGCTACCCAAGACCCAGTACTTC. Together with reference TRBV28 and TRBJ2-5, the CDR3 gives the full variable domain: DVKVTQSSRYLVKRTGEKVFLECVQDMDHENMFWYRQDPGLGLRLIYFSYDVKMKEKGDIPEGYSVSREKKERFSLILESASTNQTSMYLCASSSNRGLPKTQYFGPGTRLLVL.

The rearrangement joins TRBV13 to TRBJ1-2, with 9 bases identical to TRBD1. The germline V gene encodes CDR1 PRHDT and CDR2 FYEKMQ (reference sequence). The CDR3 extends over 17 amino acids. Trimming at V came to 0 bases and at J to 1 base, leaving 6 bases not matched to a gene. This CDR3 reads CASSLGAGGQGNYGYTF. The CDR3, as DNA: TGTGCCAGCAGCTTAGGGGCTGGGGGACAGGGTAACTATGGCTACACCTTC.

The J gene is TRBJ2-7, the V gene TRBV5-1; D uncertain. Trimming removed 4 bases from V and 7 bases from J, with 18 bases in between. This CDR3 spans 14 amino acids. The germline CDR1 and CDR2 sequences are SGHRS and YFSETQ. As DNA, the CDR3 is TGCGCCAGCAGCCACCGTTCCGAGCCTCGGGAGCAGTACTTC. Amino acids: CASSHRSEPREQYF.

The chain recombines TRBV28 with TRBJ1-2; the D gene is possibly TRBD1 (6 bases). This CDR3 spans 15 amino acids. Germline CDR1 is MDHEN and CDR2 is SYDVKM. Trimming removed 7 bases at V and 5 bases at J, with 20 bases between. CDR3: CASNIRGGSMYGYTF. As DNA, the CDR3 is TGTGCCAGCAACATTAGGGGGGGGAGTATGTATGGCTACACCTTC.

V and J are TRBV30 and TRBJ2-1; 9 bases map to TRBD2. V was clipped by 4 bases and J by 6 bases; unmatched bases: 7. Germline V gene lookup returns CDR1 GTSNPN and CDR2 SVGIG (reference sequence). This CDR3 has 14 amino acids. CDR3 amino acids: CAWNIAGAFNEQFF. DNA of the CDR3: TGTGCCTGGAATATAGCGGGAGCATTCAATGAGCAGTTCTTC.

V usage is TRBV6-1 and J usage is TRBJ2-7; 12 bases are shared with TRBD2. CDR1 and CDR2 (germline): MNHNS, SASEGT. The CDR3 totals 16 residues. V lost 4 bases to trimming and J lost 7 bases; unmatched junction nucleotides: 11. As DNA, the CDR3 is TGTGCCAGCAGTGCAATCCGACTAGCGGGAGCGAGTGAGCAGTACTTC. This codes for CASSAIRLAGASEQYF.

The chain joins TRBV27 to TRBJ1-2; D is uncertain. This CDR3 has 11 amino acids. The V end lost 7 bases, the J end lost 11 bases, and 14 bases lay between the germline ends. The germline gives CDR1 MNHEY, CDR2 SMNVEV (reference sequence). The DNA of the CDR3 is TGTGCCAGCATGCTCCGAGGGTCGTACACCTTC. Its protein product is CASMLRGSYTF.

This chain connects TRBV18 to TRBJ1-2, with a tentative D call TRBD1 (6 bases). V shed 3 bases and J shed 0 bases, with 11 bases lying between them. The CDR3 is 15 amino acids. Germline CDR1 reads KGHSH; CDR2 reads LQKENI. The CDR3 nucleotides are TGTGCCAGCTCACCTTTACAGGGAGCTAACTATGGCTACACCTTC. Translated: CASSPLQGANYGYTF.

This chain links TRBV6-1 with TRBJ1-1, with a possible D match to TRBD1 (6 bases). CDR1 is MNHNS, CDR2 SASEGT, per germline. Trimming removed 2 bases from V and 1 base from J, with 11 bases in between. The CDR3 consists of 15 residues. The CDR3 bases are TGTGCCAGCAGTGAAAGGGGGAGGGCGAACACTGAAGCTTTCTTT. It is translated as CASSERGRANTEAFF.

V usage is TRBV7-2 and J usage is TRBJ1-5, with TRBD1 identical over 7 bases. CDR3 size: 15 residues. The V gene end was trimmed by 7 bases and the J gene end by 0 bases; junction bases not matched to a gene: 6. Germline CDR1 and CDR2: SGHTA and FQGNSA. For the CDR3, the DNA is TGTGCCAGCACCCAGGGGGGCCATAGCAATCAGCCCCAGCATTTT. It translates to CASTQGGHSNQPQHF.

This chain connects TRBV30 to TRBJ2-5, with TRBD1 matching over 7 bases. The CDR3 is 13 amino acids. Germline CDR1 is GTSNPN and CDR2 is SVGIG (reference sequence). Unmatched junction bases numbered 12, after V lost 3 bases and J lost 11 bases. CDR3 in DNA: TGTGCCTGGAGGGGAGAGGGGGCAACCGGGCAGTACTTC. Its protein product is CAWRGEGATGQYF.

The chain carries TRBV6-4 and TRBJ2-3; the match to TRBD2 covers 7 bases. CDR3 size: 15 residues. Germline CDR1 and CDR2: MRHNA and SNTAGT. V was pared by 2 bases and J by 10 bases, with 12 bases of the junction left unmatched. Written as DNA, the CDR3 is TGTGCCAGCAGTGACAATGCGAGACTAGCCTTGGCGCAGTATTTT. This translates into CASSDNARLALAQYF.

This clone was seen only once. The V call is TRBV27, the J call TRBJ2-3, with TRBD1 matching 9 bases. CDR3 length: 15 amino acids. From germline, CDR1 is MNHEY and CDR2 SMNVEV (reference sequence). The trim removed 6 bases at V and 4 bases at J, leaving 8 bases unmatched. CDR3 in amino acids: CASSSGTGRPDTQYF. CDR3 nucleotides: TGTGCCAGCAGCAGCGGGACAGGGCGTCCAGATACGCAGTATTTT.

The CDR3 here is CASTFGNNEQFF. Written as DNA, the CDR3 is TGTGCCAGCACCTTCGGTAACAATGAGCAGTTCTTC. This rearrangement joins TRBV5-8 to TRBJ2-1, with D unresolved. Germline assignment: CDR1 SGHTS and CDR2 YDEGEE. Trimming left V 6 bases short and J 5 bases short, with 9 bases between. The CDR3 runs 12 residues.

This clone was counted a few times. This sequence joins TRBV6-5 and TRBJ1-2, with no clear D. With 8 bases removed from V and 2 bases from J, the gap between germline ends came to 15 bases. CDR1 is MNHEY, CDR2 SVGAGI, per germline. The CDR3 totals 14 residues. CDR3 DNA: TGTGCCAGCGGCTCCCGAGGGCGGAACTATGGCTACACCTTC. Protein product: CASGSRGRNYGYTF.

This clone was counted a single time. J is TRBJ2-2 and V is TRBV2, with D tentatively TRBD2 (6 bases). From germline, CDR1 is SNHLY and CDR2 FYNNEI. The ends were cut back, 4 bases at V and 4 bases at J, with 16 bases in the middle. The CDR3 runs to 16 residues. The CDR3 DNA reads TGTGCCAGCAGTGTGCGGGACGTGAGGGTCACCGGGGAGCTGTTTTTT. It is translated as CASSVRDVRVTGELFF.